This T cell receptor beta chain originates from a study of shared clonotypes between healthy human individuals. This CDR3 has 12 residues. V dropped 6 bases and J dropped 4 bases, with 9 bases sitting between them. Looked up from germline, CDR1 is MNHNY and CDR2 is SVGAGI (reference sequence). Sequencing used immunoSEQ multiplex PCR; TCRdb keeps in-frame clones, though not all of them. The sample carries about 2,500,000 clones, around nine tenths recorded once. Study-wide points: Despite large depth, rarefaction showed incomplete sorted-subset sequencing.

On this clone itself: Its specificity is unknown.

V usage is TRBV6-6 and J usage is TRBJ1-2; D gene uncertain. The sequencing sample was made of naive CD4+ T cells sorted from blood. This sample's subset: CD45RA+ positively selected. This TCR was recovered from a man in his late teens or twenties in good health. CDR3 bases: TGTGCCAGCAGGAAACAGAGCTATGGCTACACCTTC. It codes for CASRKQSYGYTF.